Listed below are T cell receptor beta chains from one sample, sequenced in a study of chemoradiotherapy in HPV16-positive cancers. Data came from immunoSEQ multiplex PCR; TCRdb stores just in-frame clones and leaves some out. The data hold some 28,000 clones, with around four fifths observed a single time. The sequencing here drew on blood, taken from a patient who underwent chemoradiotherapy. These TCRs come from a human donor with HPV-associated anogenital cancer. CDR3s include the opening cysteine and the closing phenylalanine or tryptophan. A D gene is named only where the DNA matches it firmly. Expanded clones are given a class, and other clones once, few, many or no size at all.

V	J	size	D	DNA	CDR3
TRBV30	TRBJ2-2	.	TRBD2	TGTGCCTGGGTAGCGGGGGGCTTTCACACCGGGGAGCTGTTTTTT	CAWVAGGFHTGELFF
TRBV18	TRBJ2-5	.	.	TGTGCCAGCTCAGTCGTCCGGGACGAATCGACCCAGTACTTC	CASSVVRDESTQYF
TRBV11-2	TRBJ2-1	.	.	TGTGCCAGCACCCCCCGTGGGGGGGGCAGCTCTCATGAGCAGTTCTTC	CASTPRGGGSSHEQFF
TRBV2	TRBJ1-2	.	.	TGTGCCAGCTTTGGCTCCCCCTTGAATGGACAGCCTAACTATGGCTACACCTTC	CASFGSPLNGQPNYGYTF
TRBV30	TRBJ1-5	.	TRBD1	TGTGCCTCCGGGACAGGGAAGAGCCAGCCCCAGCATTTT	CASGTGKSQPQHF
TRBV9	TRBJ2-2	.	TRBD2	TGTGCCAGCAGCGTAGAGGCTAGCGGGGGGCCTCTCGTGGCCGGGGAGCTGTTTTTT	CASSVEASGGPLVAGELFF
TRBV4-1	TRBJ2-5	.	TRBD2	TGCGCCAGCAGCCCCGGGACTAGCGGGGGGGGGCAAGAGACCCAGTACTTC	CASSPGTSGGGQETQYF
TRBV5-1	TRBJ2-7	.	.	TGCGCCAGCAGCTTGGTGGGGTCGGCCACCTACGAGCAGTACTTC	CASSLVGSATYEQYF
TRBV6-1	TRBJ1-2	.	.	TGTGCCAGCAGTGAATCGCGGGCGCCTAACTATGGCTACACCTTC	CASSESRAPNYGYTF
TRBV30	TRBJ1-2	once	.	TGTGCCTGGAGCCTCAATAACTATGGCTACACCTTC	CAWSLNNYGYTF
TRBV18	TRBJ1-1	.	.	TGTGCCAGCTCACCTCAGGGGAGTACTGAAGCTTTCTTT	CASSPQGSTEAFF
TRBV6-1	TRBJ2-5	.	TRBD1	TGTGCCAGCAGTGACCTCGGGACAGGGAATTGGGAGACCCAGTACTTC	CASSDLGTGNWETQYF
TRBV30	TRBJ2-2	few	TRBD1	TGTGCCTGGAGTCAAGCCCCCGGGACAGGGGGAGAAAAGAGGAACACCGGGGAGCTGTTTTTT	CAWSQAPGTGGEKRNTGELFF
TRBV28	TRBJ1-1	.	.	TGTGCCACAGAGTCCCTACAGGGAATGAAAGCTTTCTTT	CATESLQGMKAFF
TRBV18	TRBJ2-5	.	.	TGTGCCAGCTCACCTACTAAGACGCAAGAGACCCAGTACTTC	CASSPTKTQETQYF
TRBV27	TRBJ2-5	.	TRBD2	TGTGCCAGCAGGAGCCTAACCGGGACTAGCAAGGAGACCCAGTACTTC	CASRSLTGTSKETQYF
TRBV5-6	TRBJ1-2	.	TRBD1	TGTGCCAGCAGCTTGGACAGGGGCCCCTATGGCTACACCTTC	CASSLDRGPYGYTF
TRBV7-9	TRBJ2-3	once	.	TGTGCCAGCAGCTTAGATGCCAGGGTTGCAGATACGCAGTATTTT	CASSLDARVADTQYF
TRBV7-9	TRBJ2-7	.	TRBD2	TGTGCCGGCGAGGGAGGGACCTACGAGCAGTACTTC	CAGEGGTYEQYF
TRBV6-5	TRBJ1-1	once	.	TGTGCCAGCAGCCCCTTAGGGGGCACTGAAGCTTTCTTT	CASSPLGGTEAFF
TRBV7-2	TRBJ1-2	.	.	TGTGCCAGCAGCTTAGTGGCGGACTATGGCTACACCTTC	CASSLVADYGYTF
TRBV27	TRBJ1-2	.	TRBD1	TGTGCCAGCAGTACCGGGACAGGGGTGTACTATGGCTACACCTTC	CASSTGTGVYYGYTF